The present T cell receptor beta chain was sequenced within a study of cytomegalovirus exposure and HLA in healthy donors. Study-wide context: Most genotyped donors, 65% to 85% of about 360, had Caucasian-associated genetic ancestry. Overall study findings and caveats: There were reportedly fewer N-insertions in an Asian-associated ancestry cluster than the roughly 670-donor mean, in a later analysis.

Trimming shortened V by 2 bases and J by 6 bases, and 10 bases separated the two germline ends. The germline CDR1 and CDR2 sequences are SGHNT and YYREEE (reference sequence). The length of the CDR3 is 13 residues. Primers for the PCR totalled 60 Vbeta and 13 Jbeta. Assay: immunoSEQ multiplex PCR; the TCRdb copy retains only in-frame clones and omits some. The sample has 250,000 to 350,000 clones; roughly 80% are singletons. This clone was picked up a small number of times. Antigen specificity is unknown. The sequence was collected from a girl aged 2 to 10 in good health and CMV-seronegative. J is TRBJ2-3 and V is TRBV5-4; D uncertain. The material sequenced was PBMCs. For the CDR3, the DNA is TGTGCCAGCAGCTTCGGCGAGGCGGATACGCAGTATTTT. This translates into CASSFGEADTQYF.